This T cell receptor beta chain was captured in a study of cytomegalovirus exposure and HLA in healthy donors. Study outcomes and limitations: An ancestry cluster, one associated with Asian ancestry, reportedly showed fewer N-insertions than the approximately 670-donor mean in a later analysis. Generally TCR sequences proved uncommon, though certain public TCRs appeared in numerous donors.

Researchers ran the PCR with 60 Vbeta and 13 Jbeta primers. TCRdb keeps only in-frame clones here, not all; method: immunoSEQ multiplex PCR. The sample shows more than 150,000 clones, around 80% of them seen only once. CDR1 and CDR2 from the germline V gene are LNHNV and YYDKDF (reference sequence). The ends were cut back, 3 bases at V and 2 bases at J, with 15 bases in the middle. The CDR3 consists of 16 residues. This clone has a single count. Its antigen is not identified. Sequences were obtained from PBMCs. This chain joins TRBV15 and TRBJ2-3; maybe TRBD2 (6 bases). The clonotype was recovered from a girl aged 2 to 10 in good health and CMV-seropositive. The CDR3: CATSRDPGLNTDTQYF. CDR3 nucleotide sequence: TGTGCCACCAGCAGGGATCCGGGACTTAACACAGATACGCAGTATTTT.